The T cell receptor beta chain described here comes from a study of tumor-infiltrating lymphocytes in oesophageal squamous cell carcinoma. TCRdb re-analysed the PCR reads in MiXCR, keeping a single row per CDR3 protein. The repertoire consists of approximately 17,000 distinct CDR3 sequences, with around 40% occurring once and the leading ten covering about two fifths. This clonotype is deemed medium-sized. Between the trimmed V and J ends, which lost 1 base and 6 bases, there was a span of 8 bases. This CDR3 contains 13 residues. The V gene is TRBV12-3 or TRBV12-4, the J gene TRBJ2-3; no reliable D call. The specimen was blood. This clonotype was obtained from a female donor with esophageal squamous cell carcinoma. The CDR3 nucleotides read TGTGCCAGCAGTTTAGTTGTTAGCGATACGCAGTATTTT. It specifies CASSLVVSDTQYF.